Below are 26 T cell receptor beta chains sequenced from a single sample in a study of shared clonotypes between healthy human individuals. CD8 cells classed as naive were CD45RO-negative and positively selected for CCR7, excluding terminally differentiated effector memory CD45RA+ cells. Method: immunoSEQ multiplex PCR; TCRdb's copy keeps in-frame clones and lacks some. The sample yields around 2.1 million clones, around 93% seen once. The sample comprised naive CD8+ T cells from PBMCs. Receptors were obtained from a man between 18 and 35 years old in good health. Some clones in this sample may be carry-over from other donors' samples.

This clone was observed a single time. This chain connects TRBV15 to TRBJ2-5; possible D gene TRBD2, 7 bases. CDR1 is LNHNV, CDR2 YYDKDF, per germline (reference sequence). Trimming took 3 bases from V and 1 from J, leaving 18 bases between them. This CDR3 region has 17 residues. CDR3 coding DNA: TGTGCCACCAGCAGTGGAGGGGGGGAGGGCCTCCAAGAGACCCAGTACTTC. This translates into CATSSGGGEGLQETQYF.

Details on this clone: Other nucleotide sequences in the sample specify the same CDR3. CDR3 nucleotides: TGTGCCAGCAGCTTAGACCCCGGGACAGGGGCCTACGAGCAGTACTTC. Protein product: CASSLDPGTGAYEQYF. The chain recombines TRBV11-2 with TRBJ2-7, with 10 bases fitting TRBD1. Germline CDR1 SGHAT, CDR2 FQNNGV. The CDR3 consists of 16 residues. Losses at the gene ends were 0 bases for V and 2 bases for J; bases not matched to a gene: 4.

The CDR3 reads CATSRDTSGLTYEQYF. Here the CDR3 DNA reads TGTGCCACCAGCAGAGATACTAGCGGACTTACCTACGAGCAGTACTTC. V usage is TRBV15 and J usage is TRBJ2-7; 8 bases agree with TRBD2. Germline lookup yields CDR1 LNHNV and CDR2 YYDKDF (reference sequence). The CDR3 length is 16 residues. V was pared by 0 bases and J by 2 bases, with 6 bases of the junction left unmatched.

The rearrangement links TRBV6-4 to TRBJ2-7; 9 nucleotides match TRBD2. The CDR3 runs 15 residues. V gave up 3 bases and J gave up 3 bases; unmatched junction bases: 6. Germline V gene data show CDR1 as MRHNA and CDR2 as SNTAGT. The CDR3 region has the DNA TGTGCCAGCAGTGAGGTCGAGCGGGGGGACTACGAGCAGTACTTC. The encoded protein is CASSEVERGDYEQYF.

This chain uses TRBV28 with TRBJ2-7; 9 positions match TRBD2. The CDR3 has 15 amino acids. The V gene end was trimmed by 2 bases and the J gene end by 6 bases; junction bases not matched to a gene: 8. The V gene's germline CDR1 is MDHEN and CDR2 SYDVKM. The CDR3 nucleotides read TGTGCCAGCAGTTTAATAGCGGGAGAAGGAGGCGAGCAGTACTTC. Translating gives CASSLIAGEGGEQYF.

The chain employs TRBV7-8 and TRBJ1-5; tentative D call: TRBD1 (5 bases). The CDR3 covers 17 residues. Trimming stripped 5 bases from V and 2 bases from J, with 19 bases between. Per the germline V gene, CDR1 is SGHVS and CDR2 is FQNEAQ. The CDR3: CASSRDVRDVRNQPQHF. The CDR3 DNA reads TGTGCCAGCAGCCGCGACGTTCGGGACGTTCGCAATCAGCCCCAGCATTTT.

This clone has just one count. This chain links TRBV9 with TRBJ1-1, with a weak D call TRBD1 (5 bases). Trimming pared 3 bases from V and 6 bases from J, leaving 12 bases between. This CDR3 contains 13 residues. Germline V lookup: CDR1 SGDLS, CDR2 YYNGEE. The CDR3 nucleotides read TGTGCCAGCAGCGAGCCCCGGGGGGCTGAAGCTTTCTTT. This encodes CASSEPRGAEAFF.

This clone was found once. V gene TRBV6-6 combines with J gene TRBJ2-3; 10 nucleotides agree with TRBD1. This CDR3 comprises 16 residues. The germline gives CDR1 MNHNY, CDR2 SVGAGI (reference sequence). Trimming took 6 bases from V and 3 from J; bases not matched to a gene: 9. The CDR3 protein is CASRGDRGWLTDTQYF. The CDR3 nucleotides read TGTGCCAGCAGGGGGGACAGGGGTTGGTTAACAGATACGCAGTATTTT.

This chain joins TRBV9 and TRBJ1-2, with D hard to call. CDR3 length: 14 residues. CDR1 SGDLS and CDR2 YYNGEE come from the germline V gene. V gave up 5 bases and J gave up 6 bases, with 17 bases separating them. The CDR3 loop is CASSGWQANNGYTF. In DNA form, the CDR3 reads TGTGCCAGCAGTGGGTGGCAGGCTAATAATGGCTACACCTTC.

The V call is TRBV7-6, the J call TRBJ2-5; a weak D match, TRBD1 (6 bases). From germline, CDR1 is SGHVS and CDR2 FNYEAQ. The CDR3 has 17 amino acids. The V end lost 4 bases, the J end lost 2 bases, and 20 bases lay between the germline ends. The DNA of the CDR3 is TGTGCCAGCAGCTCGGTGCGGGTCAGGGGAAATCAAGAGACCCAGTACTTC. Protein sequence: CASSSVRVRGNQETQYF.

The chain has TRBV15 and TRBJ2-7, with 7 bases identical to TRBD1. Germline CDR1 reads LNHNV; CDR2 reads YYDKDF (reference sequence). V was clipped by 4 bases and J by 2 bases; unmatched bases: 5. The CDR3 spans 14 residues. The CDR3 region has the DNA TGTGCCACCAGCATTTACAGGGGTCCCTACGAGCAGTACTTC. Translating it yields CATSIYRGPYEQYF.

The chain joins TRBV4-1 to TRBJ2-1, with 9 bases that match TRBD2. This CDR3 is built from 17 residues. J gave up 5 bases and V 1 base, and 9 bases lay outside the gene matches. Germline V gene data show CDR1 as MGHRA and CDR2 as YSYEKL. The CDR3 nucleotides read TGCGCCAGCAGCCAAGTCAATAGCGGGAGTATCGACAATGAGCAGTTCTTC. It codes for CASSQVNSGSIDNEQFF.

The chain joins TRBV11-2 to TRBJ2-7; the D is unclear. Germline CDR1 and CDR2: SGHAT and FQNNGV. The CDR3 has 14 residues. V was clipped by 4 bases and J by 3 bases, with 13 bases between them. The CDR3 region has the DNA TGTGCCAGCAGCTCCCCCGGTGGGGTCTACGAGCAGTACTTC. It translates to CASSSPGGVYEQYF.

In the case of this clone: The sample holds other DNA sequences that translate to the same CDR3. The DNA of the CDR3 is TGCAGCGTCGGGACTAGCGGTTACAATGAGCAGTTCTTC. Protein: CSVGTSGYNEQFF. The genes are TRBV29-1 and TRBJ2-1, with 11 bases fitting TRBD2. The CDR3 has 13 amino acids. The ends lost 6 bases at V and 4 bases at J; junction bases unmatched: 2. The germline V gene has CDR1 SQVTM and CDR2 ANQGSEA.

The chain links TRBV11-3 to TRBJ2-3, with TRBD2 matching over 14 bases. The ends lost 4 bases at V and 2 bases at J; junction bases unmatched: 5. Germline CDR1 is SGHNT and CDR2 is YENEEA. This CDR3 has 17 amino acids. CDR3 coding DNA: TGTGCCAGCAGCTCTAGACTAGCGGGAGGGGACACAGATACGCAGTATTTT. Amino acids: CASSSRLAGGDTDTQYF.

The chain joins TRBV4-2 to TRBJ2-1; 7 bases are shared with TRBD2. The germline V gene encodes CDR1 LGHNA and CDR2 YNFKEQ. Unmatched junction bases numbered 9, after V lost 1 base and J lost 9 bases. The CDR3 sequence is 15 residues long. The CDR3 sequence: CASSQGLREYGEQFF. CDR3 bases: TGTGCCAGCAGCCAAGGGTTGCGGGAGTATGGTGAGCAGTTCTTC.

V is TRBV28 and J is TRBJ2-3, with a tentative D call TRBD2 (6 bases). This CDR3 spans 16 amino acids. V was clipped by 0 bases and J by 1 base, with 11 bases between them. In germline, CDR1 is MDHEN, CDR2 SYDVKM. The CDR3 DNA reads TGTGCCAGCAGTTTATGGGGACTTGGGGGCACAGATACGCAGTATTTT. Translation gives CASSLWGLGGTDTQYF. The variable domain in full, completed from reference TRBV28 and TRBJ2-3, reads DVKVTQSSRYLVKRTGEKVFLECVQDMDHENMFWYRQDPGLGLRLIYFSYDVKMKEKGDIPEGYSVSREKKERFSLILESASTNQTSMYLCASSLWGLGGTDTQYFGPGTRLTVL.

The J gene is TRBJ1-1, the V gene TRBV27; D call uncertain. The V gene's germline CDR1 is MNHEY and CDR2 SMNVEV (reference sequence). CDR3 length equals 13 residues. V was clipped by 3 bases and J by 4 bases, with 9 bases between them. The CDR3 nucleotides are TGTGCCAGCAGTTTCAGGCGGGCCACTGAAGCTTTCTTT. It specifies CASSFRRATEAFF.

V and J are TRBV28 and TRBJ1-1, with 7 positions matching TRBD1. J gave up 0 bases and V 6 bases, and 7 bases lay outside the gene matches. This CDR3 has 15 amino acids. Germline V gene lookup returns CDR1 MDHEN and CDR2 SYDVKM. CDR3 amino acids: CASSQEGALNTEAFF. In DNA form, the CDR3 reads TGTGCCAGCAGCCAGGAGGGGGCTCTGAACACTGAAGCTTTCTTT. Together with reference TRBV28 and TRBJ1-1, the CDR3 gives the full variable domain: DVKVTQSSRYLVKRTGEKVFLECVQDMDHENMFWYRQDPGLGLRLIYFSYDVKMKEKGDIPEGYSVSREKKERFSLILESASTNQTSMYLCASSQEGALNTEAFFGQGTRLTVV.

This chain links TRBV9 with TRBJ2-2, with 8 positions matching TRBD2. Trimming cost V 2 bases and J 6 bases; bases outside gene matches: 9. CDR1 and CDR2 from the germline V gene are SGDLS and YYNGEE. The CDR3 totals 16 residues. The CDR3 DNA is TGTGCCAGCAGCGTCGACGGGAGGGCCGCTGCCGGGGAGCTGTTTTTT. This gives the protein CASSVDGRAAAGELFF.

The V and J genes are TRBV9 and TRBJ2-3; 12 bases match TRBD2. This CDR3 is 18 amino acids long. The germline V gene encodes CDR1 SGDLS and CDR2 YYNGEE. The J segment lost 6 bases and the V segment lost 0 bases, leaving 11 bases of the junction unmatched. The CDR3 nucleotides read TGTGCCAGCAGCGTAGGTGTCATACTAGCGGGAGGTGAGGATACGCAGTATTTT. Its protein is CASSVGVILAGGEDTQYF.

This CDR3 reads CASSPHRQGTYEQYF. The DNA for the CDR3 is TGTGCCAGCAGCCCCCACCGACAGGGAACCTACGAGCAGTACTTC. J is TRBJ2-7 and V is TRBV9; the match to TRBD1 covers 7 bases. The germline V gene encodes CDR1 SGDLS and CDR2 YYNGEE. Trimming removed 4 bases from V and 2 bases from J; junction bases left unmatched: 9. This CDR3 comprises 15 residues.

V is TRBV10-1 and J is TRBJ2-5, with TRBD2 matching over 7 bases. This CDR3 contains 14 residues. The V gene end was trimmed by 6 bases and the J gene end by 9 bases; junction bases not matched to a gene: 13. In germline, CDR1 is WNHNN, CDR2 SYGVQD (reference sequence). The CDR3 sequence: CASSLTQRGVAQYF. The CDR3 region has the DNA TGCGCCAGCAGCCTAACCCAGCGGGGTGTGGCCCAGTACTTC.

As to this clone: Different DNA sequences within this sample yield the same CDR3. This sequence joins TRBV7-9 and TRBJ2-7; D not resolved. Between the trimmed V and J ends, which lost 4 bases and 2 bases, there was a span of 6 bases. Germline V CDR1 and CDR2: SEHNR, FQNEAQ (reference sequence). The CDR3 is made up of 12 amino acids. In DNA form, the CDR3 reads TGTGCCAGCAGCTCAACCCCCTACGAGCAGTACTTC. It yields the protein CASSSTPYEQYF.

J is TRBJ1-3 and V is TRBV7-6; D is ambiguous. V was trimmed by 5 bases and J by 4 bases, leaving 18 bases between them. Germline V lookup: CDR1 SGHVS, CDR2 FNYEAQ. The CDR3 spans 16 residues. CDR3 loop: CASSHGVDQGGNTIYF. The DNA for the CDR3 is TGTGCCAGCAGCCACGGGGTCGACCAAGGAGGAAACACCATATATTTT. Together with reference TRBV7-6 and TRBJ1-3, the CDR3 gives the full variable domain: GAGVSQSPRYKVTKRGQDVALRCDPISGHVSLYWYRQALGQGPEFLTYFNYEAQQDKSGLPNDRFSAERPEGSISTLTIQRTEQRDSAMYRCASSHGVDQGGNTIYFGEGSWLTVV.

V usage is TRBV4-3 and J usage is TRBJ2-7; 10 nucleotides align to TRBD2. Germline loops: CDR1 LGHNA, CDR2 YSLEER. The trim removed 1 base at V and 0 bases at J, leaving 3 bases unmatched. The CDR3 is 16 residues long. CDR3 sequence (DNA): TGCGCCAGCAGCCAAGGGACTAGCGGACGCTCCTACGAGCAGTACTTC. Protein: CASSQGTSGRSYEQYF.